The 30 T cell receptor beta chains below all came from one sample that was sequenced in a study of shared clonotypes between healthy human individuals. Here immunoSEQ multiplex PCR was the method, and the copy in TCRdb shows in-frame clones only, minus some. This sample carries about 1.5 million clones, under 99% of them seen once, and the ten largest clones take about 0.42%. Sequencing was performed on naive CD4+ T cells sorted from blood. Subset reported: CD45RA+ positively selected. The receptors shown here come from a man aged 25-40 years in good health.

The chain carries TRBV7-7 and TRBJ2-7, with D possibly TRBD1 on 5 matching bases. The germline CDR1 and CDR2 sequences are SSHAT and FNYEAQ (reference sequence). With 5 bases removed from V and 4 bases from J, the gap between germline ends came to 15 bases. The CDR3 has 14 amino acids. The CDR3 reads CASSVGQGGYEQYF. Here the CDR3 DNA reads TGTGCCAGCAGCGTTGGGCAGGGTGGGTACGAGCAGTACTTC. Using reference TRBV7-7 and TRBJ2-7 for the parts outside the CDR3, the full variable domain is GAGVSQSPRYKVTKRGQDVTLRCDPISSHATLYWYQQALGQGPEFLTYFNYEAQPDKSGLPSDRFSAERPEGSISTLTIQRTEQRDSAMYRCASSVGQGGYEQYFGPGTRLTVT.

This chain links TRBV9 with TRBJ2-1; 12 bases map to TRBD2. Germline lookup yields CDR1 SGDLS and CDR2 YYNGEE. The V gene end was trimmed by 4 bases and the J gene end by 2 bases; junction bases not matched to a gene: 4. The CDR3 loop spans 16 amino acids. The CDR3 sequence: CASSLSSGRAYNEQFF. The CDR3 nucleotides read TGTGCCAGCAGCTTATCTAGCGGGAGGGCCTACAATGAGCAGTTCTTC.

The rearrangement uses TRBV7-2 and TRBJ2-7; 7 bases map to TRBD2. J gave up 0 bases and V 7 bases, and 9 bases lay outside the gene matches. The CDR3 runs 15 residues. CDR1 and CDR2 from the germline V gene are SGHTA and FQGNSA. The CDR3 region is CASKEGRALSYEQYF. CDR3 in DNA: TGTGCCAGCAAGGAGGGGAGGGCCCTCTCCTACGAGCAGTACTTC.

The V call is TRBV4-1, the J call TRBJ2-7; D is possibly TRBD2 (6 bases). Germline lookup yields CDR1 MGHRA and CDR2 YSYEKL. The V and J ends lost 0 bases and 7 bases respectively, with 16 bases between them. The CDR3 runs 15 residues. The chain's CDR3 is CASSQDRGVEGEQYF. In DNA form, the CDR3 reads TGCGCCAGCAGCCAAGATAGAGGTGTGGAGGGTGAGCAGTACTTC.

This chain connects TRBV5-1 to TRBJ2-3; D is possibly TRBD1 (6 bases). The CDR3 length is 15 residues. CDR1 and CDR2 from the germline V gene are SGHRS and YFSETQ. Trimming cost V 2 bases and J 1 base, with 11 bases left between them. CDR3 region: CASSFAAGGTDTQYF. CDR3 nucleotides: TGCGCCAGCAGCTTCGCGGCAGGGGGCACAGATACGCAGTATTTT.

The chain is built from TRBV28 and TRBJ2-7; D is perhaps TRBD2 (5 bases). Germline V gene data show CDR1 as MDHEN and CDR2 as SYDVKM. The CDR3 length is 13 residues. V gave up 3 bases and J gave up 6 bases, with 12 bases separating them. The CDR3 sequence: CASSFRGPFEQYF. CDR3 sequence (DNA): TGTGCCAGCAGTTTTAGAGGGCCTTTCGAGCAGTACTTC.

This chain uses TRBV20-1 with TRBJ2-1; weak D call: TRBD1 (5 bases). Germline V gene lookup returns CDR1 DFQATT and CDR2 SNEGSKA (reference sequence). V was cut by 2 bases and J by 9 bases, with 8 bases left in between. The CDR3 is 11 residues long. The CDR3 loop reads CSARWGPEQFF. DNA of the CDR3: TGCAGTGCTAGATGGGGCCCTGAGCAGTTCTTC.

The V gene is TRBV5-1, the J gene TRBJ1-2; 8 bases are a match to TRBD1. CDR1 is SGHRS, CDR2 YFSETQ, per germline. J gave up 7 bases and V 6 bases, and 17 bases lay outside the gene matches. This CDR3 region has 16 residues. CDR3 in amino acids: CASKRLETGAPLGYTF. CDR3 in DNA: TGCGCCAGCAAGCGCTTGGAGACAGGGGCGCCCCTTGGCTACACCTTC.

This chain uses TRBV5-1 with TRBJ2-5, with TRBD2 matching 7 bases. V was pared by 4 bases and J by 1 base, with 10 bases of the junction left unmatched. There are 16 residues in the CDR3. Germline V lookup: CDR1 SGHRS, CDR2 YFSETQ. In DNA form, the CDR3 reads TGCGCCAGCAGCCCCTTCCCCGGCGGGGGCCAAGAGACCCAGTACTTC. Its protein is CASSPFPGGGQETQYF.

The rearrangement uses TRBV5-1 and TRBJ2-1, with unresolved D. Germline V gene data show CDR1 as SGHRS and CDR2 as YFSETQ. The CDR3 extends over 14 amino acids. The germline V and J ends were trimmed by 0 bases and 6 bases, with 10 bases remaining between them. The CDR3: CASSLEAWVNEQFF. In nucleotides, the CDR3 is TGCGCCAGCAGCTTGGAGGCCTGGGTCAATGAGCAGTTCTTC.

The chain has TRBV30 and TRBJ1-5; D gene ambiguous. This CDR3 contains 13 residues. V gave up 5 bases and J gave up 3 bases, with 11 bases separating them. CDR1 and CDR2 (germline): GTSNPN, SVGIG (reference sequence). CDR3 nucleotide sequence: TGTGCCTGGGGCGGGGAACTCAATCAGCCCCAGCATTTT. Protein sequence: CAWGGELNQPQHF.

V usage is TRBV10-1 and J usage is TRBJ1-1; a possible D gene is TRBD1 (6 bases). The CDR3 is 15 residues long. Between the trimmed V and J ends, which lost 3 bases and 3 bases, there was a span of 14 bases. The V gene's germline CDR1 is WNHNN and CDR2 SYGVQD (reference sequence). The CDR3 loop is CASSDPKGGDTEAFF. CDR3 in DNA: TGCGCCAGCAGTGACCCCAAGGGGGGGGACACTGAAGCTTTCTTT.

The chain carries TRBV7-9 and TRBJ2-3, with 8 bases fitting TRBD2. Germline V gene lookup returns CDR1 SEHNR and CDR2 FQNEAQ (reference sequence). J lost 3 bases, V lost 5 bases, and 7 bases had no gene match. The CDR3 is 15 amino acids. In DNA form, the CDR3 reads TGTGCCAGCAGCCCCCGGGAGGGCGGGACAGATACGCAGTATTTT. Protein product: CASSPREGGTDTQYF.

The chain employs TRBV5-5 and TRBJ1-1; 9 nucleotides align to TRBD1. The V gene end was trimmed by 3 bases and the J gene end by 3 bases; junction bases not matched to a gene: 12. The CDR3 runs 17 residues. Per the germline V gene, CDR1 is SGHKS and CDR2 is YYEKEE (reference sequence). The DNA for the CDR3 is TGTGCCAGCAGCTATTCTCACGTCGGGACAGGGCACACTGAAGCTTTCTTT. Translation: CASSYSHVGTGHTEAFF.

The chain uses TRBV28 and TRBJ1-1, with D unclear. The CDR3 is made up of 14 amino acids. With 6 bases removed from V and 1 base from J, the gap between germline ends came to 12 bases. Germline loops: CDR1 MDHEN, CDR2 SYDVKM. The CDR3 protein is CASSQHTENTEAFF. The CDR3 nucleotides are TGTGCCAGCAGCCAACACACAGAGAACACTGAAGCTTTCTTT.

J is TRBJ2-1 and V is TRBV6-4; 9 bases match TRBD2. The CDR3 totals 17 residues. CDR1 MRHNA and CDR2 SNTAGT come from the germline V gene. The V gene end was trimmed by 0 bases and the J gene end by 7 bases; junction bases not matched to a gene: 10. CDR3 sequence: CASSDSKGLAGRNEQFF. The CDR3, as DNA: TGTGCCAGCAGTGACTCGAAAGGGCTAGCGGGGCGGAATGAGCAGTTCTTC.

This clone has a single count. V and J are TRBV29-1 and TRBJ1-2, with TRBD1 identical over 10 bases. The length of the CDR3 is 14 residues. Per germline, CDR1 SQVTM and CDR2 ANQGSEA. Losses at the gene ends were 7 bases for V and 4 bases for J; bases not matched to a gene: 9. The CDR3 sequence: CSAGGQGLAYGYTF. The DNA for the CDR3 is TGCAGCGCGGGGGGACAGGGGCTCGCCTATGGCTACACCTTC.

This rearrangement joins TRBV6-4 to TRBJ2-7; weak D call: TRBD2 (5 bases). The CDR3 totals 14 residues. Trimming took off 7 bases at V and 5 bases at J, with 18 bases between the two ends. Germline V gene lookup returns CDR1 MRHNA and CDR2 SNTAGT. The CDR3 is CASTSGIMRHEQYF. In DNA form, the CDR3 reads TGTGCCAGCACCTCGGGGATTATGAGGCACGAGCAGTACTTC.

The chain joins TRBV19 to TRBJ1-3; unclear D gene. Germline CDR1 and CDR2: LNHDA and SQIVND (reference sequence). The CDR3 sequence is 16 residues long. V was cut by 7 bases and J by 1 base, with 17 bases left in between. The CDR3 DNA is TGTGCCAGTACCCTGAGGGTGAGCGCTTCTGGAAACACCATATATTTT. Its translation is CASTLRVSASGNTIYF.

The chain has TRBV7-9 and TRBJ1-1, with 7 bases that match TRBD1. The CDR3 length is 13 residues. The V gene's germline CDR1 is SEHNR and CDR2 FQNEAQ (reference sequence). V was clipped by 4 bases and J by 4 bases; unmatched bases: 3. DNA for the CDR3: TGTGCCAGCAGCTATCAGGGGGGCACTGAAGCTTTCTTT. Protein sequence: CASSYQGGTEAFF.

The chain is built from TRBV2 and TRBJ2-2; D is ambiguous. The germline CDR1 and CDR2 sequences are SNHLY and FYNNEI. Trimming removed 6 bases from V and 5 bases from J, with 10 bases in between. CDR3 size: 13 residues. Here the CDR3 DNA reads TGTGCCAGCAGCAACGCTGGGACCGGGGAGCTGTTTTTT. Protein: CASSNAGTGELFF.

For this clone: At the DNA level, this CDR3 is encoded by other sequences in the same sample as well. The V and J genes are TRBV5-4 and TRBJ2-7; no reliable D call. This CDR3 region has 11 residues. Looked up from germline, CDR1 is SGHNT and CDR2 is YYREEE (reference sequence). Deletions cut 3 bases from V and 3 bases from J, with 4 bases between. In nucleotides, the CDR3 is TGTGCCAGCAGCTCCAACTACGAGCAGTACTTC. This codes for CASSSNYEQYF.

The chain combines TRBV9 with TRBJ2-1; TRBD2 is a possible D gene (5 bases). Trimming shortened V by 3 bases and J by 3 bases, and 10 bases separated the two germline ends. The CDR3 extends over 14 amino acids. In germline, CDR1 is SGDLS, CDR2 YYNGEE. The CDR3 nucleotides are TGTGCCAGCAGCGCTGGAGGCCACTACAATGAGCAGTTCTTC. Protein product: CASSAGGHYNEQFF.

V gene TRBV5-4 combines with J gene TRBJ2-3, with D possibly being TRBD2 (6 bases). V was clipped by 2 bases and J by 0 bases, with 10 bases between them. This CDR3 has 15 amino acids. From germline, CDR1 is SGHNT and CDR2 YYREEE (reference sequence). The CDR3 nucleotides read TGTGCCAGCAGCTTTGGGGGAGGTAGCACAGATACGCAGTATTTT. It specifies CASSFGGGSTDTQYF. The whole variable domain, remainder taken from reference TRBV5-4 and TRBJ2-3, is ETGVTQSPTHLIKTRGQQVTLRCSSQSGHNTVSWYQQALGQGPQFIFQYYREEENGRGNFPPRFSGLQFPNYSSELNVNALELDDSALYLCASSFGGGSTDTQYFGPGTRLTVL.

The chain is built from TRBV19 and TRBJ2-2; maybe TRBD2 (6 bases). Deletions cut 8 bases from V and 1 base from J, with 17 bases between. The CDR3 has 16 amino acids. Germline V gene data show CDR1 as LNHDA and CDR2 as SQIVND (reference sequence). DNA for the CDR3: TGTGCCAGTCCCACCCCCGTCGGGGGGAACACCGGGGAGCTGTTTTTT. Translated, it gives CASPTPVGGNTGELFF.

The chain uses TRBV6-4 and TRBJ2-3, with no clear D. Trimming left V 6 bases short and J 3 bases short, with 16 bases between. Germline CDR1 and CDR2: MRHNA and SNTAGT. The CDR3 has 15 amino acids. This CDR3 is CASSLRNARTDTQYF. CDR3 sequence (DNA): TGTGCCAGCAGCCTCCGGAATGCGCGGACAGATACGCAGTATTTT.

A note on this clone: The sample has other DNA sequences that encode this CDR3 too. The gene calls are TRBV28 and TRBJ1-4, with TRBD1 as a possible D gene (5 bases). The CDR3 spans 13 residues. CDR1 MDHEN and CDR2 SYDVKM come from the germline V gene. The V gene lost 4 bases and the J gene lost 6 bases, with 9 bases spanning the gap. The CDR3 DNA is TGTGCCAGCAGTTCCGGGGGAGATGAAAAACTGTTTTTT. Its protein product is CASSSGGDEKLFF.

Regarding this clone: Other DNA sequences from this sample encode an identical CDR3 as well. This chain connects TRBV18 to TRBJ2-1; 8 bases are shared with TRBD1. Per germline, CDR1 KGHSH and CDR2 LQKENI. Germline trimming cut 2 bases from V and 10 bases from J; bases unmatched to any gene: 1. The CDR3 runs to 12 residues. CDR3 in amino acids: CASSPDRGEQFF. Here the CDR3 DNA reads TGTGCCAGCTCACCAGACAGGGGAGAGCAGTTCTTC. The full variable domain, completed using reference TRBV18 and TRBJ2-1, is NAGVMQNPRHLVRRRGQEARLRCSPMKGHSHVYWYRQLPEEGLKFMVYLQKENIIDESGMPKERFSAEFPKEGPSILRIQQVVRGDSAAYFCASSPDRGEQFFGPGTRLTVL.

V usage is TRBV4-3 and J usage is TRBJ2-6, with 8 bases that match TRBD1. Germline CDR1 LGHNA, CDR2 YSLEER. V was pared by 3 bases and J by 0 bases, with 4 bases of the junction left unmatched. The length of the CDR3 is 17 residues. CDR3 amino acids: CASSQDRDSSGANVLTF. The CDR3 region has the DNA TGCGCCAGCAGCCAGGACAGGGATAGCTCTGGGGCCAACGTCCTGACTTTC.

This chain connects TRBV28 to TRBJ1-1; D unclear. Deletions cut 6 bases from V and 6 bases from J, with 17 bases between. The length of the CDR3 is 14 residues. Germline V CDR1 and CDR2: MDHEN, SYDVKM. CDR3 bases: TGTGCCAGCAGCCCTCGGGCCCTAAACGCTGAAGCTTTCTTT. This encodes CASSPRALNAEAFF.